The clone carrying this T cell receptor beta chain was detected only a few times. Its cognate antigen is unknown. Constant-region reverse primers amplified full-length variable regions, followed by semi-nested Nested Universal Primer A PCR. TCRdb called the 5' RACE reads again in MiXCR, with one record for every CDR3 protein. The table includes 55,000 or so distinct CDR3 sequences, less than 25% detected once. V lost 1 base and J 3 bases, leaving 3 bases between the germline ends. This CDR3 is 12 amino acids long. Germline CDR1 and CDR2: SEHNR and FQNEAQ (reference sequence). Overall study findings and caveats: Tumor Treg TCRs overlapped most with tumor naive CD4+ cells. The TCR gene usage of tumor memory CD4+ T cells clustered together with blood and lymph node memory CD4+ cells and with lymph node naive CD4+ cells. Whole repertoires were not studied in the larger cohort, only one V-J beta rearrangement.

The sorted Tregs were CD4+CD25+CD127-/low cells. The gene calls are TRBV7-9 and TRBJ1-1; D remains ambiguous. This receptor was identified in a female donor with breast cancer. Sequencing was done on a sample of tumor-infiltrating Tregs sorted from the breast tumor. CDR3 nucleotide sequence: TGTGCCAGCAGCTTAGACGACACTGAAGCTTTCTTT. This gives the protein CASSLDDTEAFF.